This TCR beta chain was identified during a study of blood T cell repertoires in COVID-19. Exposed participants encountered a COVID-19 case during the 2 weeks preceding study entry. Germline V gene lookup returns CDR1 MDHEN and CDR2 SYDVKM. The CDR3 covers 14 residues. V gave up 2 bases and J gave up 4 bases; unmatched junction bases: 3. Of note for this clone: Within the sample, other DNA sequences also encode this same CDR3.

Produced via immunoSEQ multiplex PCR; TCRdb's table is partial and in-frame only. This table has 400,000 to 500,000 clones, more than 70% appearing once. Sequenced input: PBMCs or T cells enriched from blood (not recorded which). The clonotype was recovered from a woman between 18 and 29 years old who had been exposed to COVID-19. V gene TRBV28 combines with J gene TRBJ1-2, with TRBD1 identical over 8 bases. The CDR3 region is CASSLTGGGYGYTF. CDR3 DNA: TGTGCCAGCAGTTTAACAGGGGGGGGCTATGGCTACACCTTC.